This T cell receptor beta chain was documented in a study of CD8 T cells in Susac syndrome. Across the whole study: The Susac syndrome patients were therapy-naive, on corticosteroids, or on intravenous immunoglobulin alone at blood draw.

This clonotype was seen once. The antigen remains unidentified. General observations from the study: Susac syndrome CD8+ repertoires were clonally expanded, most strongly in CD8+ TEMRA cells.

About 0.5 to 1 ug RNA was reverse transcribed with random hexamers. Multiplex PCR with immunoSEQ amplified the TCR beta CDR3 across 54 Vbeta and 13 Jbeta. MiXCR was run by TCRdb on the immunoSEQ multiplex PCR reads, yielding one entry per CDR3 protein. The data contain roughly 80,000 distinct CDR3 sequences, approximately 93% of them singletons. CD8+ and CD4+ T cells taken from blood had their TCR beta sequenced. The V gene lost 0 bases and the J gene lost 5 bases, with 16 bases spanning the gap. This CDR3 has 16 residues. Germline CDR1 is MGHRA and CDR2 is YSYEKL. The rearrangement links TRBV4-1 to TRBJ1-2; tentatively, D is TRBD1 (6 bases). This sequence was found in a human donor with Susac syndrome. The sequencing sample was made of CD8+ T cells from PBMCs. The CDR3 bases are TGCGCCAGCAGCCAAGAGGACGGACAGTCGGGATATGGCTACACCTTC. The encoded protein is CASSQEDGQSGYGYTF.